This TCR beta chain emerged from a study of PD-1 blockade in classical Hodgkin lymphoma. Only in-frame clones appear in the TCRdb table, and some are missing; sequencing was by immunoSEQ multiplex PCR. The sample has around 29,000 clones, roughly 80% seen once; the top ten hold approximately 0.65%. Overall study findings and caveats: As was reported, newly diagnosed patients showed lower baseline TCR diversity than healthy donors did. Significant TCR diversity gains by C4D1 occurred in CD4+ but not CD8+ cells.

Notes on this clone: No antigen is known for it.

As to time point: cycle 4 day 1 (C4D1), after less than 7 weeks of nivolumab. Relapses following autologous stem cell transplantation were seen in all patients, with brentuximab vedotin exposure varying. Using magnetic negative selection, the CD4+ T cells were separated out of thawed PBMCs. Sample: CD4+ T cells from blood, taken before the fourth cycle of nivolumab. The origin of this receptor is a human donor with classical Hodgkin lymphoma.

The chain's CDR3 is CASSKRTGGGFIKETQYF. In nucleotides, the CDR3 is TGTGCCAGCAGCAAGAGGACAGGCGGGGGGTTTATCAAAGAGACCCAGTACTTC. This chain joins TRBV21-1 and TRBJ2-5; TRBD2 is the table's D call, not checked against the DNA. TRBV21-1 is deemed a pseudogene. CDR3 length: 18 residues.